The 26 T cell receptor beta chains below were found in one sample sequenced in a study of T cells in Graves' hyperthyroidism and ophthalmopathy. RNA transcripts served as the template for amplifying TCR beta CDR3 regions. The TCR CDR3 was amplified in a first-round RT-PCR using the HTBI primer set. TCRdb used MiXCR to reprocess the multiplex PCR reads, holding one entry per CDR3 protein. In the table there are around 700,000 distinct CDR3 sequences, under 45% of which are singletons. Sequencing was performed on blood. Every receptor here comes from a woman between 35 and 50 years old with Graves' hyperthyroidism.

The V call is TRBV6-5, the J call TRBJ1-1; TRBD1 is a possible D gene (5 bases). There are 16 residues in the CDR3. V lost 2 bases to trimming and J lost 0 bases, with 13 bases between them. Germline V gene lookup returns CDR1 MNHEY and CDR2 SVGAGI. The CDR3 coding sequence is TGTGCCAGCAGTTACGGACCGGGACGCATGAACACTGAAGCTTTCTTT. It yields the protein CASSYGPGRMNTEAFF.

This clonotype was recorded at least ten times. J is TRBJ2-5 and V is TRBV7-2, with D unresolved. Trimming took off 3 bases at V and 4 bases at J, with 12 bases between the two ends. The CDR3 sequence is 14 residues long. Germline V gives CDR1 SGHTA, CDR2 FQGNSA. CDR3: CASSLGLKGETQYF. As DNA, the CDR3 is TGTGCCAGCAGCTTGGGCCTCAAAGGAGAGACCCAGTACTTC.

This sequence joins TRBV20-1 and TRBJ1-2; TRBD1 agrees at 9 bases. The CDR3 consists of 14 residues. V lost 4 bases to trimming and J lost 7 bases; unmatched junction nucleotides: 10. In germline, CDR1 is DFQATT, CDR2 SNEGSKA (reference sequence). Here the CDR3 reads CSAKGNPGQGGYTF. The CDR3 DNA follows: TGCAGTGCTAAAGGAAACCCGGGACAGGGTGGCTACACCTTC.

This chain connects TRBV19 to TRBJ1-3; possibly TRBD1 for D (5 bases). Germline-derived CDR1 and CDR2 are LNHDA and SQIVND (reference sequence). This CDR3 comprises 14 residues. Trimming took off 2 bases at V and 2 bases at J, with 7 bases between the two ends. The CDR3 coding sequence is TGTGCCAGTAGTATACGGGGGACTGGAAACACCATATATTTT. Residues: CASSIRGTGNTIYF.

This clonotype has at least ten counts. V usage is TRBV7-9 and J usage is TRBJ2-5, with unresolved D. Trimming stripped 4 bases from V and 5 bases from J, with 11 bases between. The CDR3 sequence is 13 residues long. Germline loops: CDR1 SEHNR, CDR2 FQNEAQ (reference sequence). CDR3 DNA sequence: TGTGCCAGCAGCTGGGGTAGTGGGGAGACCCAGTACTTC. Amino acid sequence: CASSWGSGETQYF.

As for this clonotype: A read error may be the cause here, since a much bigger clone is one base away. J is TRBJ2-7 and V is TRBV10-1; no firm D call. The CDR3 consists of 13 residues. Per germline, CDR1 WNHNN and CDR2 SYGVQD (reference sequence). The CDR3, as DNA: TGCGCCAGCAGTGAGTCGCCGGGCTACGAGCAGCACTTC. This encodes CASSESPGYEQHF.

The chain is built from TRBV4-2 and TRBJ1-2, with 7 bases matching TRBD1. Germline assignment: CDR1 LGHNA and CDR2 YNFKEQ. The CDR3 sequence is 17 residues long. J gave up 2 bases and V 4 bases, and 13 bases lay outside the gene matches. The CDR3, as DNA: TGTGCCAGCAGCCCTCCGAGGGACAGAACTGGGAACTATGGCTACACCTTC. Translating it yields CASSPPRDRTGNYGYTF.

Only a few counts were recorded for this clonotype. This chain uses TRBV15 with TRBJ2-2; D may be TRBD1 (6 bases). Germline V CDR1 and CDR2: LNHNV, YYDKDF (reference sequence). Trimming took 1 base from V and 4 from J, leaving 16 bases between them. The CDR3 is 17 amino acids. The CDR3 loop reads CATSRAVWQGPTGELFF. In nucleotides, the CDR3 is TGTGCCACCAGCAGAGCGGTGTGGCAGGGGCCCACCGGGGAGCTGTTTTTT.

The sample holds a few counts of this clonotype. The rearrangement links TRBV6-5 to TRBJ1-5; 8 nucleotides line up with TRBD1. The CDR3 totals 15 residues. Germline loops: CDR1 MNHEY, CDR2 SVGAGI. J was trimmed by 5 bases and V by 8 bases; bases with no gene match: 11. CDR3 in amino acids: CASLFTGGSYQPQHF. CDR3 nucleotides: TGTGCCAGCTTATTTACAGGGGGGTCGTATCAGCCCCAGCATTTT.

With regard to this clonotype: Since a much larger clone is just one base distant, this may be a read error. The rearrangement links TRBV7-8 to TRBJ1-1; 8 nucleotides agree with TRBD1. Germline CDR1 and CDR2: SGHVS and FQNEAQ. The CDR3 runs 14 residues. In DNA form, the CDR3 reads TGTGGCAGCAGCTTACACAGGGGGTATACTGAAGCTTTCTTT. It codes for CGSSLHRGYTEAFF. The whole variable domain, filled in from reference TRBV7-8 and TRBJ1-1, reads GAGVSQSPRYKVAKRGQDVALRCDPISGHVSLFWYQQALGQGPEFLTYFQNEAQLDKSGLPSDRFFAERPEGSVSTLKIQRTQQEDSAVYLCGSSLHRGYTEAFFGQGTRLTVV.

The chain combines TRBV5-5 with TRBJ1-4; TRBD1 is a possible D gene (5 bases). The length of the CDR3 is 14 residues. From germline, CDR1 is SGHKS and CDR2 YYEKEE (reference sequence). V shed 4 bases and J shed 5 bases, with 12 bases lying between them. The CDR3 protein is CASSPGPGNEKLFF. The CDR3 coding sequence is TGTGCCAGCAGCCCGGGCCCAGGGAATGAAAAACTGTTTTTT.

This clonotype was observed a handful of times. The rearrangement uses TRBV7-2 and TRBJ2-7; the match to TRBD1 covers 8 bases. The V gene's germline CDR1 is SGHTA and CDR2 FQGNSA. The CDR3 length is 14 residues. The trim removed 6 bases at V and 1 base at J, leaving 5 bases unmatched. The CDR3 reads CASRETGASYEQYF. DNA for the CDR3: TGTGCCAGCAGGGAGACAGGGGCGTCCTACGAGCAGTACTTC.

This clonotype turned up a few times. CDR3: CASSPPAGHVNEQYF. In nucleotides, the CDR3 is TGTGCCAGCAGCCCCCCCGCAGGACACGTCAACGAGCAGTACTTC. The V and J genes are TRBV5-6 and TRBJ2-7, with D possibly being TRBD1 (5 bases). The CDR3 runs 15 residues. Germline loops: CDR1 SGHDT, CDR2 YYEEEE. V lost 4 bases, J lost 5 bases, and 19 bases lay in between. Complete variable domain (other parts from reference TRBV5-6 and TRBJ2-7): DAGVTQSPTHLIKTRGQQVTLRCSPKSGHDTVSWYQQALGQGPQFIFQYYEEEERQRGNFPDRFSGHQFPNYSSELNVNALLLGDSALYLCASSPPAGHVNEQYFGPGTRLTVT.

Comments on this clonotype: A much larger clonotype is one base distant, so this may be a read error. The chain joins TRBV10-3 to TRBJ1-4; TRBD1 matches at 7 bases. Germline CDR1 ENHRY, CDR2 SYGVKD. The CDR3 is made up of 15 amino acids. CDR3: CAISESSQPGGKLYF. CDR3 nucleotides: TGTGCCATCAGTGAGTCGAGCCAGCCAGGGGGAAAACTGTATTTT.

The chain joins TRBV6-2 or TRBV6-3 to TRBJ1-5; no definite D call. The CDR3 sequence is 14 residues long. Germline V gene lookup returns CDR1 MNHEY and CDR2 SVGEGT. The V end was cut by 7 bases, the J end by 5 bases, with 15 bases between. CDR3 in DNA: TGTGCCAGCACCGGAGGGAGCAGAGATCAGCCCCAGCATTTT. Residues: CASTGGSRDQPQHF.

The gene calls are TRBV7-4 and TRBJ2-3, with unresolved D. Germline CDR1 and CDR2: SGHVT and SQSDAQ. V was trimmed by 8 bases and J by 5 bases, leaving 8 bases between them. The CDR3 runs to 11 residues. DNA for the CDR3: TGTGCCAGCGGTGATGGAGATACGCAGTATTTT. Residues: CASGDGDTQYF.

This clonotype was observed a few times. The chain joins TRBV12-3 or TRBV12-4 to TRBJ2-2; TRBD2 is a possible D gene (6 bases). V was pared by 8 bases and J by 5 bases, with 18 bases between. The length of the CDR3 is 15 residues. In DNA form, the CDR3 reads TGTGCCAGCGATGGAGGGGTACCAGGGACCGGGGAGCTGTTTTTT. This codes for CASDGGVPGTGELFF.

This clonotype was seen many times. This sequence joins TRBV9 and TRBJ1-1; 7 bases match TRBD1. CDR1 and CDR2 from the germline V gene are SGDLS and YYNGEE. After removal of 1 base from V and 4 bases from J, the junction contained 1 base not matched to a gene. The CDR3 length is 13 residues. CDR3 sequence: CASSVSGGTEAFF. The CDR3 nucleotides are TGTGCCAGCAGCGTATCAGGGGGCACTGAAGCTTTCTTT.

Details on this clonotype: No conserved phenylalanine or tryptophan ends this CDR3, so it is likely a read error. The CDR3 nucleotides are TGTGCCAGCAGCGTAGGAGGGGAAGGGAGCTATGGCTACACCCTC. This sequence encodes CASSVGGEGSYGYTL. The chain has TRBV9 and TRBJ1-2, with D possibly TRBD1 on 5 matching bases. V was shortened by 0 bases and J by 4 bases, with 13 bases between the two germline ends. The CDR3 sequence is 15 residues long. CDR1 is SGDLS, CDR2 YYNGEE, per germline.

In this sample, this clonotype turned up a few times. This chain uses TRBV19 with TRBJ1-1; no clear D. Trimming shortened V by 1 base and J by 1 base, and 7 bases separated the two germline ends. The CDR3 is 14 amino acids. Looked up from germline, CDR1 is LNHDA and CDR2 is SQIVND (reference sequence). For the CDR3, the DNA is TGTGCCAGTAGTATAGGGGTCAGGAACACTGAAGCTTTCTTT. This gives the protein CASSIGVRNTEAFF. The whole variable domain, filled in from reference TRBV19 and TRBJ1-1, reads DGGITQSPKYLFRKEGQNVTLSCEQNLNHDAMYWYRQDPGQGLRLIYYSQIVNDFQKGDIAEGYSVSREKKESFPLTVTSAQKNPTAFYLCASSIGVRNTEAFFGQGTRLTVV.

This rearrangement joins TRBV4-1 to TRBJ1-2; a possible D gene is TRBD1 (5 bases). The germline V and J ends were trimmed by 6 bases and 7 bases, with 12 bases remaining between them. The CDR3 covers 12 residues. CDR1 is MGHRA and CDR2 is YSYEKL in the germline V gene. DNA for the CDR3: TGCGCCAGCAGATGGGGGGACGGTGGCTACACCTTC. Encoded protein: CASRWGDGGYTF.

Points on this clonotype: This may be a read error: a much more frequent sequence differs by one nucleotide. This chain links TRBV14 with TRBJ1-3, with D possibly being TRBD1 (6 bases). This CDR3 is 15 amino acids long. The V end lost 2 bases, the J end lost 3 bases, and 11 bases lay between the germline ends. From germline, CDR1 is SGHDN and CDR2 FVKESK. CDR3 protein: CASSQRGAVGNTIYF. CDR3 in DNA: TGTGCCAGCAGCCAACGGGGGGCAGTTGGAAACACCATATATTTT.

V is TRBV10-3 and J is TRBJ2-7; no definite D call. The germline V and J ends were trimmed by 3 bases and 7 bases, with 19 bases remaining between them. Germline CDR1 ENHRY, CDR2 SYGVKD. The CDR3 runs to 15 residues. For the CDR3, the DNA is TGTGCCATCAGTGATCTAGGTAGAGTGAATGTTGAGCAGTACTTC. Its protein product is CAISDLGRVNVEQYF.

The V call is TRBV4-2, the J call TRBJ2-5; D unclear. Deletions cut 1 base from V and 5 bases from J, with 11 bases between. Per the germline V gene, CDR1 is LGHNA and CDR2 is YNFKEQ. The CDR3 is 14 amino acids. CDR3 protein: CASSQGTGFETQYF. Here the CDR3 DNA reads TGTGCCAGCAGCCAAGGTACGGGTTTCGAGACCCAGTACTTC.

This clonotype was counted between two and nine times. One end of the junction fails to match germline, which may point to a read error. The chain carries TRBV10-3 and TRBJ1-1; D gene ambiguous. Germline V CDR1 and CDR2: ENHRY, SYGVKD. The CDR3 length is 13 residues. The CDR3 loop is CASSLFSNAEAFF. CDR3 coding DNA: TGTGCCAGCAGCCTCTTTTCGAACGCTGAAGCTTTCTTT.

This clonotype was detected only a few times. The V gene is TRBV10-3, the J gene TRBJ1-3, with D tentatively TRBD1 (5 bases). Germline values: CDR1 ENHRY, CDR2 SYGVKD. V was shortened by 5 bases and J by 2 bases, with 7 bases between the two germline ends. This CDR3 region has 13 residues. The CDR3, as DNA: TGTGCCATCAGTAAGGGGCCTGGAAACACCATATATTTT. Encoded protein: CAISKGPGNTIYF.